The present entry profiles one T cell receptor (beta chain) with its context. Its antigen is as yet unknown. This may stem from a read error, because a much larger clone lies one nucleotide away. Germline V gene lookup returns CDR1 SEHNR and CDR2 FQNEAQ (reference sequence). The V end was cut by 2 bases, the J end by 5 bases, with 7 bases between. The CDR3 covers 12 residues. Sample-barcoded 5' priming and a J-beta primer mix drove a second PCR of 7 to 11 cycles. At least 2.5 million CDR3-containing paired-end reads were obtained per sample. TCRdb passed the 5' RACE reads through MiXCR, listing each CDR3 protein once. The top ten hold under 65% of the sample, which has over 300,000 distinct CDR3 sequences, 45% to 60% seen once. These data originate in a study of blood T cells in healthy people across ages. General observations from the study: Expanded clonotype changes were possibly confounded by unknown donor CMV status. Comparison with aged donors showed that long-lived donors had more naive CD4+ cells and higher diversity.

Samples each had at least 5 micrograms of total RNA extracted. Sequencing used blood. The receptor was derived from a man aged 55 to 70 in good health. This rearrangement joins TRBV7-9 to TRBJ2-7; D is undetermined. CDR3 sequence: CASSLSGDEQYF. DNA for the CDR3: TGTGCCAGCAGCTTATCTGGCGACGAGCAGTACTTC.